This entry describes one T cell receptor beta chain. Its antigen specificity is not known. An end of the junction differs from the germline gene, which may be a read error. This entry comes from a study of identical twins (TCRdb year 2016). As for the study more broadly: To test whether fetal clonotypes persist, the study used deep sequencing on TCR alpha and beta repertoires from monozygotic twins, unrelated adults of various ages, and cord blood. Replicate twin experiments were performed at different times using different library preparation protocols to rule out contamination. The paper as a whole reports these results and caveats: Recombination models systematically underestimated out-of-frame TCR alpha sharing in monozygotic twins but agreed with sharing between unrelated individuals. Zero-insertion analyses could be partly confounded by invariant T cells such as MAIT and iNKT, although diverse VJ usage argued against such confounding for most clonotypes. The excess sharing between twins in beta out-of-frame sequences was weaker because fewer shared sequences reduced the signal-to-noise ratio. Compared with coincidental sharing between unrelated individuals, out-of-frame TCR alpha sequences shared between twins had an excess of sequences with low generation probability. Fewer insertions were carried by abundant cord blood beta clonotypes, a similar but weaker trend appeared in young adult naive repertoires, and no such trend appeared in memory repertoires. Because the same donors could not be followed over many years, the conclusions relied on cross-sectional statistical analysis.

In the germline V gene (reference sequence), CDR1 corresponds to DFQATT and CDR2 to SNEGSKA. From the cysteine up to the phenylalanine, the CDR3 has a length of 17 residues. Just CDR3 DNA is preserved here, 51 bases in frame from base 1. Library construction relied on 5' RACE. These reads were obtained on an Illumina HiSeq 2000. Template switching introduced a universal primer binding site; the final cDNA contained a unique molecular identifier, enabling accurate counting of TCR cDNA molecules. Specific primers in the conserved constant-segment region were used to synthesize first-strand cDNA for TCR alpha and beta chains. To control for contamination, each cDNA library was double barcoded with a SMART-Mk sample barcode plus Illumina barcodes. Two successive PCR steps introduced TruSeq adapter sequences along with Illumina sample barcodes. The Illumina HiSeq platform was used with custom primers to sequence TCR alpha and beta cDNA libraries. The paper's processing steps were these. MiGEC was used to process raw reads and extract unique molecular identifiers, and MiXCR was used to find CDR3 positions. For each individual, recombination models were inferred using an EM algorithm with the repgenHMM and IGoR tools. The analysis of shared clonotypes was done with the tcR package in R, with sharing normalized by the product of cloneset sizes. Out-of-frame nonproductive sequences were analyzed to study raw recombination free of thymic and clonal selection effects. TCRdb's own reprocessing of the public reads used fastp at Q25 and MiXCR and kept productive beta chains. Under each unique CDR3 protein, matching rows form one entry showing the most common genes and DNA. The V and J calls reflect TCRdb's pipeline rather than the authors' work. Here the sample has around 240,000 distinct CDR3 sequences; 5.5% to 7% occur a single time. The top ten clonotypes cover 3% to 4.5% of the sample.

Only healthy Caucasian donors were included. The twin cohort consisted of three pairs of female monozygotic twins, all aged about 18 to 30 years. Miltenyi CD45RO+ enrichment and human naive T-cell isolation kits were used to isolate memory (CD45RO+) and naive T cells from PBMC. Another study also made use of these data, one on yellow fever vaccine responses in identical twins. As noted in the second study: According to the authors, the vaccine-induced T cell response in identical twins seemed to be partly convergent and partly specific to each individual. In identical twins, the study followed T cell clones that responded to the vaccine with precision.

Rearrangement joined TRBV20-1 to TRBJ2-1, and TRBD1 matches 9 of the central bases. Sequenced material: memory (CD45RO+) T cells sorted from blood. Taken with the paper, the label for cell subset or site translates to: CD45RO+ enriched T cells. This sequence was found in a woman between 18 and 29 years old in good health. For the CDR3, the sequence is CCARGTTGGMSYNEQFF. The DNA reads TGCTGTGCTAGAGGGACTACAGGGGGCATGTCCTACAATGAGCAGTTCTTC.